This entry lists 17 T cell receptor beta chains sequenced from one sample in a study of blood T cell repertoires in COVID-19 (dated by TCRdb to about 2020). Receptor libraries were prepared by the immunoSEQ multiplex PCR assay. TCRdb carries this immuneACCESS record with in-frame sequences only. Its versions omit some clonotypes, under half of them owing to an unresolved V gene in the studies checked, with the rest unexplained. The sample contains about 250,000 clones, about four fifths of them found a single time. About 4% of the sample goes to the ten largest clones. The sample consisted of peripheral blood. The receptors derive from a man aged 50 to 59 with acute or convalescent COVID-19.

V usage is TRBV3-1 (or the pseudogene TRBV3-2) and J usage is TRBJ1-2, with 10 bases matching TRBD1. This CDR3 spans 14 amino acids. V dropped 1 base and J dropped 8; count of bases not matched to a gene: 4. CDR1 LGHDT and CDR2 YNNKEL come from the germline V gene (reference sequence). In DNA, the CDR3 is TGTGCCAGCAGCCAAGGGGACAGGGGAAGCGGCTACACCTTC. The encoded protein is CASSQGDRGSGYTF.

This clone has only a few counts. The chain recombines TRBV7-6 with TRBJ1-1, with D possibly TRBD1 on 5 matching bases. This CDR3 comprises 14 residues. Trimming cost V 6 bases and J 3 bases, with 14 bases left between them. Germline loops: CDR1 SGHVS, CDR2 FNYEAQ. The CDR3 DNA follows: TGTGCCAGCAGTTTTTTAGGGGTGGACACTGAAGCTTTCTTT. This codes for CASSFLGVDTEAFF.

The chain uses TRBV19 and TRBJ1-5, with 9 bases matching TRBD1. Trimming at V came to 8 bases and at J to 6 bases, leaving 8 bases not matched to a gene. CDR3 length equals 14 residues. Germline CDR1 reads LNHDA; CDR2 reads SQIVND (reference sequence). This CDR3 reads CASQPGQGFQPQHF. The CDR3 nucleotides read TGTGCCAGTCAACCGGGACAGGGTTTTCAGCCCCAGCATTTT.

This clone was seen once. The rearrangement joins TRBV7-8 to TRBJ1-2, with no clear D. This CDR3 has 13 residues. V dropped 0 bases and J dropped 7 bases, with 9 bases sitting between them. Germline assignment: CDR1 SGHVS and CDR2 FQNEAQ. The CDR3 region has the DNA TGTGCCAGCAGCTTAGCGGAGGCGGGTGGCTACACCTTC. As protein: CASSLAEAGGYTF.

The chain links TRBV7-9 to TRBJ2-5, with D perhaps matching TRBD2 (6 bases). In germline, CDR1 is SEHNR, CDR2 FQNEAQ (reference sequence). This CDR3 contains 15 residues. V lost 3 bases to trimming and J lost 1 base, with 12 bases between them. CDR3 sequence: CASSFYRRGQETQYF. CDR3 bases: TGTGCCAGCAGCTTCTACAGGAGGGGCCAAGAGACCCAGTACTTC.

The V and J genes are TRBV13 and TRBJ2-3; tentative D call: TRBD2 (5 bases). The germline V gene has CDR1 PRHDT and CDR2 FYEKMQ (reference sequence). Trimming left V 5 bases short and J 0 bases short, with 9 bases between. There are 14 residues in the CDR3. The CDR3 DNA is TGTGCCAGCAGCCACGGGGTTAGCACAGATACGCAGTATTTT. Amino acid sequence: CASSHGVSTDTQYF.

The chain uses TRBV6-5 and TRBJ2-3, with D hard to call. Germline CDR1 and CDR2: MNHEY and SVGAGI. The CDR3 covers 13 residues. The V gene lost 6 bases and the J gene lost 6 bases, with 13 bases spanning the gap. Here the CDR3 DNA reads TGTGCCAGCAGCCTAGGTCGGCGGGATACGCAGTATTTT. Translation gives CASSLGRRDTQYF.

The chain joins TRBV12-3 or TRBV12-4 to TRBJ2-1, with no clear D. Trimming took 5 bases from V and 7 from J, leaving 9 bases between them. CDR3 length: 12 amino acids. The CDR3 reads CASSPLGNEQFF. The CDR3 nucleotides read TGTGCCAGCAGTCCACTCGGGAATGAGCAGTTCTTC.

The chain combines TRBV11-2 with TRBJ1-1; D is ambiguous. The CDR3 sequence is 15 residues long. Per the germline V gene, CDR1 is SGHAT and CDR2 is FQNNGV. Trimming pared 5 bases from V and 4 bases from J, leaving 17 bases between. The CDR3 region has the DNA TGTGCCAGCAGCCCCTCCGGGTCGGTTGTCACTGAAGCTTTCTTT. Amino acids: CASSPSGSVVTEAFF.

The chain is built from TRBV5-1 and TRBJ1-6; D is uncertain. CDR3 size: 13 residues. The V gene lost 5 bases and the J gene lost 5 bases, with 8 bases spanning the gap. Germline V gene sequence: CDR1 SGHRS, CDR2 YFSETQ. This chain's CDR3 is CASRASDNSPLHF. As DNA, the CDR3 is TGCGCCAGCAGGGCCTCAGATAATTCACCCCTCCACTTT.

The V call is TRBV12-3 or TRBV12-4, the J call TRBJ1-4; D unresolved. V was cut by 3 bases and J by 3 bases, with 5 bases left in between. The CDR3 length is 13 residues. The CDR3 sequence: CASSFAANEKLFF. CDR3 nucleotide sequence: TGTGCCAGCAGTTTCGCAGCTAATGAAAAACTGTTTTTT.

The chain uses TRBV24-1 and TRBJ2-5; TRBD2 matches 8 bases. V shed 0 bases, J shed 5 bases, and the junction held 7 bases outside the gene matches. The CDR3 sequence is 16 residues long. Germline CDR1 is KGHDR and CDR2 is SFDVKD. The CDR3 sequence: CATSDLQAGGAETQYF. The CDR3 DNA reads as TGTGCCACCAGTGATTTGCAGGCGGGAGGTGCGGAGACCCAGTACTTC.

This sequence joins TRBV14 and TRBJ1-1; a possible D gene is TRBD1 (5 bases). Trimming took off 6 bases at V and 5 bases at J, with 16 bases between the two ends. The germline CDR1 and CDR2 sequences are SGHDN and FVKESK. The CDR3 sequence is 14 residues long. The CDR3 DNA reads as TGTGCCAGCAGTCAAAGCTGGGGCTTTACTGAAGCTTTCTTT. As protein: CASSQSWGFTEAFF.

The chain joins TRBV5-1 to TRBJ1-1; 11 bases fit TRBD1. The V segment lost 4 bases and the J segment 4 bases; nucleotides outside the gene matches: 9. This CDR3 is built from 16 residues. CDR1 is SGHRS and CDR2 is YFSETQ in the germline V gene. The CDR3 loop reads CASSPHGTGGVTEAFF. The CDR3 DNA is TGCGCCAGCAGCCCCCACGGGACAGGGGGAGTCACTGAAGCTTTCTTT.

The chain links TRBV7-3 to TRBJ2-1; 7 nucleotides line up with TRBD1. Germline CDR1 reads SGHTA; CDR2 reads FQGTGA. The length of the CDR3 is 15 residues. The V segment lost 5 bases and the J segment 4 bases; nucleotides outside the gene matches: 8. CDR3 nucleotides: TGTGCCAGCAGCCCGCACCCGGGACAGTACAATGAGCAGTTCTTC. It translates to CASSPHPGQYNEQFF.

The chain couples TRBV5-1 to TRBJ2-7, with 8 bases that match TRBD2. CDR3 length: 15 residues. The V gene end was trimmed by 7 bases and the J gene end by 1 base; junction bases not matched to a gene: 10. Germline CDR1 is SGHRS and CDR2 is YFSETQ. The DNA for the CDR3 is TGCGCCAGCTCCCGGGAGACGGGAGGGTCCTACGAGCAGTACTTC. This gives the protein CASSRETGGSYEQYF. The full variable domain, with the rest looked up from reference TRBV5-1 and TRBJ2-7, is KAGVTQTPRYLIKTRGQQVTLSCSPISGHRSVSWYQQTPGQGLQFLFEYFSETQRNKGNFPGRFSGRQFSNSRSEMNVSTLELGDSALYLCASSRETGGSYEQYFGPGTRLTVT.

The gene calls are TRBV5-1 and TRBJ2-2; 8 bases are a match to TRBD1. There are 15 residues in the CDR3. Looked up from germline, CDR1 is SGHRS and CDR2 is YFSETQ. Trimming cost V 4 bases and J 3 bases; bases outside gene matches: 5. The CDR3 protein is CASSIQGAHTGELFF. The CDR3 DNA sequence: TGCGCCAGCAGCATTCAGGGGGCTCACACCGGGGAGCTGTTTTTT.